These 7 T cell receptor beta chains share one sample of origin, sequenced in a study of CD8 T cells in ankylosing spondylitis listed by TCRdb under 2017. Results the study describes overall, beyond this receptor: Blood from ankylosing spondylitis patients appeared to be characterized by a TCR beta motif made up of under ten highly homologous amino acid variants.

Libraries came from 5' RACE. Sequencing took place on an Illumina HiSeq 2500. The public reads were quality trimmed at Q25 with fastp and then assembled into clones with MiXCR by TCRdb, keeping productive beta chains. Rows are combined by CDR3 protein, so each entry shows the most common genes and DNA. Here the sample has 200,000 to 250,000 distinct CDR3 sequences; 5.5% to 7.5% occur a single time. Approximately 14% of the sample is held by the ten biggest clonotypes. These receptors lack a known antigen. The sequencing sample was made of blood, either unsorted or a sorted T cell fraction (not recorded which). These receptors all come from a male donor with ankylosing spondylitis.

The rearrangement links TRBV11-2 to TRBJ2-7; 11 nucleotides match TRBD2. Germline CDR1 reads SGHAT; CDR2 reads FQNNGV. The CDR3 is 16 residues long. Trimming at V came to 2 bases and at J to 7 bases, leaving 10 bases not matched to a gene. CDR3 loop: CASSLPLAGGPWEQYF. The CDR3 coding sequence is TGTGCCAGCAGCTTACCCCTAGCGGGAGGACCCTGGGAGCAGTACTTC.

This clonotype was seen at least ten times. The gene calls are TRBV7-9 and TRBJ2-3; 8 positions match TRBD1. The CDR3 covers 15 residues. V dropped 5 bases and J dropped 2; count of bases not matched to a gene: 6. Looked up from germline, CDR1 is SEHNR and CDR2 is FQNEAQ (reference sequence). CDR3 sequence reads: CASSQGTGTTDTQYF. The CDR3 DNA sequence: TGTGCCAGCAGCCAAGGGACAGGTACCACAGATACGCAGTATTTT.

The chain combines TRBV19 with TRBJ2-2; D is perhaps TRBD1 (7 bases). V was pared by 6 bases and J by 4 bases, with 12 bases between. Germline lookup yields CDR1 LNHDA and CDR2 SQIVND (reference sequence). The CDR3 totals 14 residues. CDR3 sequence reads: CASSYRGGTGELFF. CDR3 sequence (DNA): TGTGCCAGTAGCTACAGGGGAGGCACCGGGGAGCTGTTTTTT.

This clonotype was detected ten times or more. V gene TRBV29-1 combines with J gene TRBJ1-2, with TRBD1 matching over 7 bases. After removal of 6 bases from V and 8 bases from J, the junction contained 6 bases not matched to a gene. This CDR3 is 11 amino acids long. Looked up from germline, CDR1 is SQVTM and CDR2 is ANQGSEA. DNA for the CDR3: TGCAGCGTACAGGGGAGTTGGGGCTACACCTTC. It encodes CSVQGSWGYTF.

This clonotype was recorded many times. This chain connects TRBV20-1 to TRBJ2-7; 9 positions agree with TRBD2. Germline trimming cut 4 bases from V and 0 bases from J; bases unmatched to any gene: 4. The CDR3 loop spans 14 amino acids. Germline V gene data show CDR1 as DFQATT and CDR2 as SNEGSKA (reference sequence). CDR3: CSAIGLAFSYEQYF. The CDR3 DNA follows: TGCAGTGCTATTGGACTAGCGTTCTCCTACGAGCAGTACTTC.

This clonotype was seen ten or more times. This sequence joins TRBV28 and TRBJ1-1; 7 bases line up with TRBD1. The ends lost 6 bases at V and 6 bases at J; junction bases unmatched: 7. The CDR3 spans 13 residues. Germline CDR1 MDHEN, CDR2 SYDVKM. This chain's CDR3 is CASRLDREAEAFF. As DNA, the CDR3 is TGTGCCAGCAGACTTGACAGGGAGGCTGAAGCTTTCTTT.

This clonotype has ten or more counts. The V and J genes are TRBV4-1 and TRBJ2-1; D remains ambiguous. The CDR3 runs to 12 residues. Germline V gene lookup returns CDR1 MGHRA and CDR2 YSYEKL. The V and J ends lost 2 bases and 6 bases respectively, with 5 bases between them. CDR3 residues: CASSQIGNEQFF. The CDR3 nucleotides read TGCGCCAGCAGCCAAATTGGCAATGAGCAGTTCTTC.